This T cell receptor beta chain was profiled in a study of vaccination and CD4 T cells after COVID-19. Study-wide context: In the convalescent group, nasal swab PCR was SARS-CoV-2 positive; roughly 9 cases were mild and one severe. Overlapping SARS-CoV-2, HCoV-NL63, HCoV-OC43 and HCoV-229E spike peptides were used to stimulate cells. Convalescent cases consisted of six males and four females, of whom two were Hispanic.

The study sequenced cultured CD4+ T cell DNA using the Oncomine TCR Beta short-read assay. From the PCR reads, TCRdb called clonotypes with MiXCR, one entry per CDR3 protein. Of around 4,000 distinct CDR3 sequences listed, about 19% are singletons. Treatment indicated: approximately 10-day PBMC culture with coronavirus spike peptide pools or control peptides (ViraFEST assay). Fresh medium (containing IL-2) replaced half the medium on days 3 and 7. Per the germline V gene, CDR1 is MNHNS and CDR2 is SASEGT. The CDR3 extends over 14 amino acids. V was cut by 7 bases and J by 9 bases, with 21 bases left in between. In its sample, this clonotype is medium-sized. Its antigen is not known.

The chain joins TRBV6-1 to TRBJ1-1, with D unclear. Sequencing was performed on CD4+ T cells from blood, cultured in vitro. The receptor was isolated from a human donor who had recovered from COVID-19. The CDR3 is CASTQAGEYSQAFF. In DNA form, the CDR3 reads TGTGCCAGCACCCAGGCCGGGGAGTATTCTCAAGCTTTCTTT.